The sequence of this T cell receptor (beta chain) was determined in a study of blood T cells in healthy people across ages. The wider study: Template switching recovered approximately one barcoded beta molecule for every two T cells.

This clonotype showed up just a few times. The second PCR ran roughly 6 to 11 cycles with a sample-barcoded 5' primer and J-beta primers. TCRdb reanalysed the 5' RACE reads using MiXCR and keeps one entry per CDR3 protein. The table has 600,000 to 650,000 distinct CDR3 sequences, roughly 58% seen once. Each of the donors had approximately 10 milliliters of peripheral blood drawn into EDTA-treated Vacutainer tubes. The material sequenced was blood. The receptor's source is a man in his sixties in good health.

The CDR3 sequence: CASSLGPPGELFF. CDR3 DNA: TGTGCCAGCAGCTTAGGTCCCCCCGGGGAGCTGTTTTTT. The chain combines TRBV7-9 with TRBJ2-2; D remains ambiguous. The CDR3 covers 13 residues. Trimming removed 1 base at V and 6 bases at J, with 6 bases between. Germline-derived CDR1 and CDR2 are SEHNR and FQNEAQ (reference sequence).